The 19 T cell receptor beta chains below were found in one sample sequenced in a study of a mutant IDH1 vaccine in newly diagnosed glioma. Regarding time point: week 35, safety follow-up. Vaccinated patients received 300 ug of mutant IDH1 20-mer peptide per dose, with topical imiquimod. Sequencing was performed with immunoSEQ multiplex PCR; in TCRdb, only in-frame clones are kept and a portion is missing. This table holds about 32,000 clones, about four fifths found once. These receptors' antigens are unknown. The sequences come from PBMCs, collected from a glioma patient whose treatment included an IDH1 peptide vaccine. The receptors were gathered from a man in his forties or fifties with glioma. Some clones in this sample may be carry-over from other donors' samples.

The chain combines TRBV19 with TRBJ2-6, with a weak D call TRBD2 (6 bases). The CDR3 totals 15 residues. With 6 bases removed from V and 0 bases from J, the gap between germline ends came to 9 bases. Germline loops: CDR1 LNHDA, CDR2 SQIVND (reference sequence). The CDR3 here is CASSGSSSGANVLTF. The CDR3 DNA follows: TGTGCCAGTAGCGGGAGTAGCTCTGGGGCCAACGTCCTGACTTTC.

The CDR3: CASSEEVTSNQPQHF. CDR3 coding DNA: TGTGCCAGCAGTGAAGAGGTCACTAGCAATCAGCCCCAGCATTTT. This sequence joins TRBV2 and TRBJ1-5, with D hard to call. CDR3 length equals 15 residues. With 1 base removed from V and 0 bases from J, the gap between germline ends came to 7 bases. The germline V gene encodes CDR1 SNHLY and CDR2 FYNNEI. The whole variable domain, remainder taken from reference TRBV2 and TRBJ1-5, is EPEVTQTPSHQVTQMGQEVILRCVPISNHLYFYWYRQILGQKVEFLVSFYNNEISEKSEIFDDQFSVERPDGSNFTLKIRSTKLEDSAMYFCASSEEVTSNQPQHFGDGTRLSIL.

The chain recombines TRBV6-6 with TRBJ1-1; TRBD1 might be the D (6 bases). The germline V and J ends were trimmed by 4 bases and 4 bases, with 10 bases remaining between them. Germline V CDR1 and CDR2: MNHNY, SVGAGI (reference sequence). CDR3 length: 13 amino acids. The DNA for the CDR3 is TGTGCCAGCAGTTCCACAGGGAGCACTGAAGCTTTCTTT. Amino acids: CASSSTGSTEAFF.

In this sample, this clone turned up a few times. The chain couples TRBV27 to TRBJ1-4, with 10 nucleotides matching TRBD1. The CDR3 loop spans 16 amino acids. The ends lost 5 bases at V and 0 bases at J; junction bases unmatched: 3. Germline V gene data show CDR1 as MNHEY and CDR2 as SMNVEV (reference sequence). This CDR3 is CASSGTGVTTNEKLFF. For the CDR3, the DNA is TGTGCCAGCAGTGGGACAGGGGTAACAACTAATGAAAAACTGTTTTTT.

The CDR3 DNA reads as TGTGCCTGCACGGGACAGGGAGGCTATGGCTACACCTTC. This sequence encodes CACTGQGGYGYTF. V is TRBV30 and J is TRBJ1-2; 9 nucleotides match TRBD1. Germline CDR1 GTSNPN, CDR2 SVGIG (reference sequence). This CDR3 spans 13 amino acids. J gave up 4 bases and V 6 bases, and 6 bases lay outside the gene matches. Full variable domain (rest looked up from reference TRBV30 and TRBJ1-2): SQTIHQWPATLVQPVGSPLSLECTVEGTSNPNLYWYRQAAGRGLQLLFYSVGIGQISSEVPQNLSASRPQDRQFILSSKKLLLSDSGFYLCACTGQGGYGYTFGSGTRLTVV.

The CDR3 DNA reads TGTGCCAGCAGCCAGAGACAGGACAGGGAGATTTGGACCACTGAAGCTTTCTTT. Residues: CASSQRQDREIWTTEAFF. This sequence joins TRBV21-1 and TRBJ1-1; the D call TRBD1 from the table was never checked on the DNA. TRBV21-1 is tagged as a pseudogene. CDR3 length: 18 amino acids.

This chain joins TRBV19 and TRBJ1-5; no definite D call. The CDR3 sequence is 15 residues long. The V gene lost 5 bases and the J gene lost 7 bases, with 18 bases spanning the gap. Germline CDR1 LNHDA, CDR2 SQIVND (reference sequence). DNA of the CDR3: TGTGCCAGTAGTTCAGAGGTCCGGAGGGAGCAGCCCCAGCATTTT. Translation: CASSSEVRREQPQHF.

This clone occurred a few times. The chain couples TRBV5-1 to TRBJ1-1; D gene ambiguous. CDR1 is SGHRS, CDR2 YFSETQ, per germline. Trimming took off 0 bases at V and 2 bases at J, with 8 bases between the two ends. This CDR3 region has 14 residues. The CDR3 spells CASSLVRPNTEAFF. The CDR3 DNA follows: TGCGCCAGCAGCTTGGTACGGCCTAACACTGAAGCTTTCTTT.

This clone was observed a few times. This chain connects TRBV18 to TRBJ2-3, with 8 bases aligning to TRBD2. The CDR3 spans 16 residues. The J segment lost 0 bases and the V segment lost 1 base, leaving 3 bases of the junction unmatched. The germline V gene encodes CDR1 KGHSH and CDR2 LQKENI. CDR3 bases: TGTGCCAGCTCACCACGGCGGGGGGCTAGCACAGATACGCAGTATTTT. Translated, it gives CASSPRRGASTDTQYF.

This clone was found a few times. At the DNA level, this CDR3 is encoded by other sequences in the same sample as well. In DNA, the CDR3 is TGCGCCAGCAGCCTCAGGGGAGGGACTGAAGCTTTCTTT. This gives the protein CASSLRGGTEAFF. The rearrangement uses TRBV5-1 and TRBJ1-1; D is perhaps TRBD1 (6 bases). The CDR3 is 13 amino acids. Germline loops: CDR1 SGHRS, CDR2 YFSETQ. V lost 4 bases, J lost 5 bases, and 12 bases lay in between. Filled out from reference TRBV5-1 and TRBJ1-1, the complete variable domain reads KAGVTQTPRYLIKTRGQQVTLSCSPISGHRSVSWYQQTPGQGLQFLFEYFSETQRNKGNFPGRFSGRQFSNSRSEMNVSTLELGDSALYLCASSLRGGTEAFFGQGTRLTVV.

V usage is TRBV30 and J usage is TRBJ1-2; possible D gene TRBD1, 5 bases. V was pared by 8 bases and J by 0 bases, with 13 bases between. The CDR3 loop spans 13 amino acids. From germline, CDR1 is GTSNPN and CDR2 SVGIG (reference sequence). The CDR3 is CAGHRPANYGYTF. CDR3 DNA: TGTGCCGGACACAGGCCTGCTAACTATGGCTACACCTTC.

The sample holds a few counts of this clone. V and J are TRBV9 and TRBJ2-7, with D perhaps matching TRBD1 (5 bases). CDR1 and CDR2 from the germline V gene are SGDLS and YYNGEE. V was trimmed by 4 bases and J by 3 bases, leaving 11 bases between them. The CDR3 extends over 13 amino acids. This CDR3 reads CASSPGLFYEQYF. CDR3 bases: TGTGCCAGCAGCCCAGGGCTCTTCTACGAGCAGTACTTC. Complete variable domain (other parts from reference TRBV9 and TRBJ2-7): DSGVTQTPKHLITATGQRVTLRCSPRSGDLSVYWYQQSLDQGLQFLIQYYNGEERAKGNILERFSAQQFPDLHSELNLSSLELGDSALYFCASSPGLFYEQYFGPGTRLTVT.

The chain couples TRBV19 to TRBJ2-1; D may correspond to TRBD1 or TRBD2 (5 bases each). The CDR3 loop spans 12 amino acids. The germline V gene has CDR1 LNHDA and CDR2 SQIVND (reference sequence). Deletions cut 10 bases from V and 6 bases from J, with 13 bases between. Here the CDR3 reads CATEKRGNEQFF. CDR3 in DNA: TGTGCCACCGAGAAGAGGGGCAATGAGCAGTTCTTC.

The rearrangement joins TRBV29-1 to TRBJ2-3; D unresolved. Germline values: CDR1 SQVTM, CDR2 ANQGSEA. V was cut by 7 bases and J by 5 bases, with 13 bases left in between. CDR3 size: 12 residues. In DNA form, the CDR3 reads TGCAGCGCTGGGCCCCGCGGAGATACGCAGTATTTT. Its protein product is CSAGPRGDTQYF.

Comments on this clone: A junction end diverges from the germline sequence, so it may reflect a read error. The chain uses TRBV4-1 and TRBJ2-2; no clear D. This CDR3 comprises 18 residues. Germline CDR1 reads MGHRA; CDR2 reads YSYEKL. The CDR3, as DNA: TGCGCCAGCAGCGAAGAAACCCCCGGAACAGCGAACACCGGGGAGCTGTTTTTT. It codes for CASSEETPGTANTGELFF.

The CDR3 DNA reads TGCAGCGTTCTGGCCGGTGGCTACACCTTC. Residues: CSVLAGGYTF. The V gene is TRBV29-1, the J gene TRBJ1-2, with D uncertain. CDR3 size: 10 residues. The V end was cut by 5 bases, the J end by 7 bases, with 8 bases between. Germline loops: CDR1 SQVTM, CDR2 ANQGSEA. Full variable domain (outside the CDR3, taken from reference TRBV29-1 and TRBJ1-2): SAVISQKPSRDICQRGTSLTIQCQVDSQVTMMFWYRQQPGQSLTLIATANQGSEATYESGFVIDKFPISRPNLTFSTLTVSNMSPEDSSIYLCSVLAGGYTFGSGTRLTVV.

This chain uses TRBV6-1 with TRBJ2-3; D remains unclear. The CDR3 is 10 amino acids. Between the trimmed V and J ends, which lost 6 bases and 7 bases, there was a span of 5 bases. Per germline, CDR1 MNHNS and CDR2 SASEGT. The CDR3 loop reads CASRGYTQYF. The DNA of the CDR3 is TGTGCCAGCAGGGGTTATACGCAGTATTTT.

The chain couples TRBV7-9 to TRBJ1-1, with D possibly matching TRBD1 (5 bases). The CDR3 has 18 amino acids. Trimming took 5 bases from V and 3 from J, leaving 25 bases between them. Germline V CDR1 and CDR2: SEHNR, FQNEAQ (reference sequence). The DNA for the CDR3 is TGTGCCAGCAGCCCAGACCCCGGGGCAGGCCCGGGGGACACTGAAGCTTTCTTT. Amino acids: CASSPDPGAGPGDTEAFF.

This sequence joins TRBV15 and TRBJ1-4, with unresolved D. This CDR3 spans 14 amino acids. V was clipped by 6 bases and J by 7 bases, with 15 bases between them. CDR1 is LNHNV, CDR2 YYDKDF, per germline (reference sequence). This CDR3 is CATSQFASSEKLFF. CDR3 nucleotide sequence: TGTGCCACCAGTCAATTTGCGTCTTCTGAAAAACTGTTTTTT.